This TCR beta chain was identified during a study of blood T cells in healthy people across ages. Germline V gene lookup returns CDR1 SNHLY and CDR2 FYNNEI. The CDR3 runs 16 residues. Trimming took off 6 bases at V and 2 bases at J, with 17 bases between the two ends. Each donor's blood draw was roughly 10 milliliters of peripheral blood. Each sample had at least 6 million PBMCs isolated. The use of a sample-barcoded 5' primer and a J-beta primer mix characterized a second PCR of roughly 6 to 11 cycles. Every cDNA was tagged by a template-switch adaptor with 12 random nucleotides. TCRdb redid the calling of the 5' RACE reads with MiXCR, one entry per CDR3 protein. The sample gives around 1.5 million distinct CDR3 sequences, about 40% of which show up once; roughly 7.9% is in the top ten.

V gene TRBV2 combines with J gene TRBJ1-5; D is perhaps TRBD1 (6 bases). Sequencing was carried out using blood. This receptor was identified in a young woman in good health. The CDR3 loop reads CASSDFTGQGNQPQHF. CDR3 DNA sequence: TGTGCCAGCAGCGACTTCACAGGGCAAGGCAATCAGCCCCAGCATTTT.